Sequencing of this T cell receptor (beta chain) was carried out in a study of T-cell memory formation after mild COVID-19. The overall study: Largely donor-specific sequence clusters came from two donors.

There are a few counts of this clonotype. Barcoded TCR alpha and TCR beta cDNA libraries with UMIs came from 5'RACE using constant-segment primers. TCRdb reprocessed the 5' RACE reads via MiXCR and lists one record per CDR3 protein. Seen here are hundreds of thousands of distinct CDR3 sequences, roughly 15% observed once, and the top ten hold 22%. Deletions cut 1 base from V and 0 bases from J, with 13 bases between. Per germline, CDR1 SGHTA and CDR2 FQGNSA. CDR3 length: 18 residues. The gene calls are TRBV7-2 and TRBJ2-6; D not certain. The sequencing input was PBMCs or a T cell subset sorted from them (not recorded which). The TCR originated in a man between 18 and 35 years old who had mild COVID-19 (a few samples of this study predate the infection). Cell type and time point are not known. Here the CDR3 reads CASSLVFSPVSGANVLTF. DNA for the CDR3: TGTGCCAGCAGCTTAGTTTTCAGCCCCGTCTCTGGGGCCAACGTCCTGACTTTC. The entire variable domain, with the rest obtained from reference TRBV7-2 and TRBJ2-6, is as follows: GAGVSQSPSNKVTEKGKDVELRCDPISGHTALYWYRQSLGQGLEFLIYFQGNSAPDKSGLPSDRFSAERTGGSVSTLTIQRTQQEDSAVYLCASSLVFSPVSGANVLTFGAGSRLTVL.